These T cell receptor beta chains were read from a single sample in a study of T cells in Graves' hyperthyroidism and ophthalmopathy. TCRdb re-analysed the multiplex PCR reads in MiXCR, keeping a single row per CDR3 protein. The table includes 350,000 to 450,000 distinct CDR3 sequences, over 13% detected once. The source material was blood. Source of these receptors: a man aged 50 to 60 with Graves' ophthalmopathy. Each CDR3 is given with its conserved first and last residue. D genes are given only for firm matches. Not all rows give a size; the values are once, few, many and, for expanded clones, a class.

abundance	v_gene	j_gene	d_gene	CDR3nt	CDR3aa
few	TRBV10-3	TRBJ2-1	TRBD2	TGTGCCATCAGTGGGGGACTAGAGCAGTTCTTC	CAISGGLEQFF
many	TRBV7-3	TRBJ2-5	TRBD2	TGTGCCAGCAGCCTCGGGACTAGCGCCCGAGAGACCCAGTACTTC	CASSLGTSARETQYF
few	TRBV20-1	TRBJ2-3	.	TGCAGTGGGTCCAAAACGAAGGATACGCAGTATTTT	CSGSKTKDTQYF
many	TRBV11-3	TRBJ2-5	TRBD2	TGTGCCAGCAGCTGGTCCGGGACTAGCATCGAGACCCAGTACTTC	CASSWSGTSIETQYF
.	TRBV3-1	TRBJ2-3	.	TGTGCCAGCAGCCAAGCTATCAGAGCAGATACGCAGTATTTT	CASSQAIRADTQYF
.	TRBV5-5	TRBJ2-1	TRBD2	TGTGCCAGCAGCCCCACGGGAGGTAGCGGGAGCGGTGAGCAGTTCTTC	CASSPTGGSGSGEQFF
few	TRBV6-1	TRBJ2-2	TRBD2	TGTGCCAGCAGCAAAATCTCCGGGACTAGCGTAACCGGGGAGCTGTTTTTT	CASSKISGTSVTGELFF
.	TRBV6-2/TRBV6-3	TRBJ2-1	TRBD2	TGTGCCAGCAGCCGCACCATAGCGGGAGGGAACAATGAGCAGTTCTTC	CASSRTIAGGNNEQFF
.	TRBV27	TRBJ2-3	TRBD2	TGTGCCAGCTGGCTGGGAGGGCCCGGCACAGATACGCAGTATTTT	CASWLGGPGTDTQYF
many	TRBV27	TRBJ2-7	TRBD2	TGTGCCAGCGGGAGACTAGCGGGGTCCTACGAGCAGTACTTC	CASGRLAGSYEQYF
few	TRBV2	TRBJ2-1	.	TGTGCCAGCCGGAGGGACGCCGCCCCCTACAATGAGCAGTTCTTC	CASRRDAAPYNEQFF
many	TRBV7-9	TRBJ2-5	.	TGTGCCAGCAGCTCTACCCCTTCGGAGACCCAGTACTTC	CASSSTPSETQYF
many	TRBV11-2	TRBJ1-1	.	TGTGCCAGCAGCTTAAAGCTGAACACTGAAGCTTTCTTT	CASSLKLNTEAFF
.	TRBV27	TRBJ1-4	.	TGTGCCAGCAGCACGGGTAATGAAAAACTGTTTTTT	CASSTGNEKLFF
many	TRBV12-3/TRBV12-4	TRBJ2-1	.	TGTGCCAGCAGTTTCGTTCCGGGACCCAATGAGCAGTTCTTC	CASSFVPGPNEQFF
many	TRBV12-3/TRBV12-4	TRBJ2-5	TRBD1	TGTGCCAGCAGTTCAAGGACAGGGGGAGAGACCCAGTACTTC	CASSSRTGGETQYF
many	TRBV3-1	TRBJ1-1	.	TGTGCCACCCAAAGACTGAACACTGAAGCTTTCTTT	CATQRLNTEAFF
.	TRBV7-9	TRBJ2-7	.	TGTGCCAGCAGCTTAGCTCATAGCCCCGGTGAGCAGTACTTC	CASSLAHSPGEQYF
many	TRBV29-1	TRBJ2-5	.	TGCAGCGTTTCCCGGGATCAAGAGACCCAGTACTTC	CSVSRDQETQYF
.	TRBV24-1	TRBJ1-1	TRBD1	TGTGCCACCAGTGAACGACAGGGTTCTGAAGCTTTCTTT	CATSERQGSEAFF
many	TRBV28	TRBJ2-3	TRBD1	TGTGCCAGCAGTTTACCTGGACAGGGGTCAGATACGCAGTATTTT	CASSLPGQGSDTQYF
many	TRBV5-5	TRBJ1-1	TRBD1	TGTGCCAGCAGCAAGGGACAGGGGTACACTGAAGCTTTCTTT	CASSKGQGYTEAFF
many	TRBV20-1	TRBJ2-3	TRBD2	TGCAGTGCTAGGGGAACTAGCGGGATCGTCTTCGATACGCAGTATTTT	CSARGTSGIVFDTQYF
few	TRBV27	TRBJ2-1	TRBD2	TGTGCCAGCAGTTTATGGCTAGCGGGAGAAAATGAGCAGTTCTTC	CASSLWLAGENEQFF
few	TRBV29-1	TRBJ1-2	.	TGCAGCGTTGAGATGCAGGGGAGTCGTGGCTACACCTTC	CSVEMQGSRGYTF
many	TRBV6-1	TRBJ1-1	.	TGTGCCAGCAGGCCCCTCGGGGGACCGCTCACTGAAGCTTTCTTT	CASRPLGGPLTEAFF
many	TRBV12-3/TRBV12-4	TRBJ2-1	.	TGTGCCAGCAGTTCCCAGGGGAGGTACAATGAGCAGTTCTTC	CASSSQGRYNEQFF
many	TRBV5-8	TRBJ2-1	TRBD2	TGTGCCAGCAGCTTGGCTAGCGGGAGGGCAGTTGAGCAGTTCTTC	CASSLASGRAVEQFF
.	TRBV7-9	TRBJ2-6	.	TGCGCCAGCAGCCCCTCGACAGGCCCTGGGGCCAACGTCCTGACTTTC	CASSPSTGPGANVLTF
few	TRBV7-9	TRBJ2-7	.	TGTGCCAGCAGGTCGAGGACCTCTCCCTACGAGCAGTACTTC	CASRSRTSPYEQYF
many	TRBV7-8	TRBJ1-6	.	TGTGCCAGCAGCCCCAGCTCCCGAGGACCCCTCCACTTT	CASSPSSRGPLHF
many	TRBV29-1	TRBJ2-5	.	TGCAGCGCGGGGACGGTCGTCGGGGAGACCCAGTACTTC	CSAGTVVGETQYF
many	TRBV7-2	TRBJ2-7	.	TGTGCCAGCAGCAGAGGGAAGTGGGGGGAGCAGTACTTC	CASSRGKWGEQYF
.	TRBV27	TRBJ2-2	TRBD1	TGTGCCAGCCAGCGAAGTCGACAGGGGACCGGGGAGCTGTTTTTT	CASQRSRQGTGELFF
many	TRBV20-1	TRBJ2-3	.	TGCAGTGCTAGGGGGCCCCAGCCGGAGAGGACAGATACGCAGTATTTT	CSARGPQPERTDTQYF
few	TRBV19	TRBJ1-1	.	TGTGCCAGTACCCACCCTGGGGCCGCGGCTACTGAAGCTTTCTTT	CASTHPGAAATEAFF
many	TRBV20-1	TRBJ1-1	.	TGCAGTGCCCCGGGGGGAGGGAGAAAGGTTGAAGCTTTCTTT	CSAPGGGRKVEAFF
many	TRBV12-3/TRBV12-4	TRBJ2-6	TRBD1	TGTGCCAGCAGTTCTTCAAACAGGGGGATCCCCTCTGGGGCCAACGTCCTGACTTTC	CASSSSNRGIPSGANVLTF
many	TRBV4-1	TRBJ2-4	TRBD1	TGCGCCAGCAGCCAAGAGTACAGGGGCACCCAAAACATTCAGTACTTC	CASSQEYRGTQNIQYF
many	TRBV7-8	TRBJ2-7	.	TGTGCCAGCAGCTTAGCCCGGGTACCCTACGAGCAGTACTTC	CASSLARVPYEQYF
many	TRBV5-1	TRBJ2-7	.	TGCGCCAGCAGTTGGGGGCGGGAGCAGTACTTC	CASSWGREQYF
few	TRBV12-3/TRBV12-4	TRBJ2-3	.	TGTGCCAGCAGGAAGGACTATGCAGATACGCAGTATTTT	CASRKDYADTQYF
many	TRBV6-1	TRBJ2-1	.	TGTGCCAGCAGTGAGGGGACATGGGTAAGCGATGAGCAGTTCTTC	CASSEGTWVSDEQFF
many	TRBV20-1	TRBJ2-1	.	TGCAGTGCTAGTCAATGGGGAGAGCAGTTCTTC	CSASQWGEQFF
many	TRBV10-3	TRBJ1-6	TRBD1	TGTGCCATCAGTGAGGTGACAGGGGGTCTTTCACCCCTCCACTTT	CAISEVTGGLSPLHF
many	TRBV29-1	TRBJ1-6	.	TGCAGCGTTGGGGAGGGGCAGCGTAATTCACCCCTCCACTTT	CSVGEGQRNSPLHF
many	TRBV20-1	TRBJ2-7	.	TGCAGTGCTAGAGACAGGGTAGGGGAGCAGTACTTC	CSARDRVGEQYF
many	TRBV12-3/TRBV12-4	TRBJ2-5	.	TGTGCCAGCAGTTTAGGTCAGGGGTTGGGTAAAGAGACCCAGTACTTC	CASSLGQGLGKETQYF
few	TRBV7-9	TRBJ2-5	TRBD1	TGTGCCAGCAGCTTATATACAGGGGAAGAGACCCAGTACTTC	CASSLYTGEETQYF
few	TRBV3-1	TRBJ2-3	.	TGTGCCAGCAGCCAAGAAGCCCGCACAGATACGCAGTATTTT	CASSQEARTDTQYF
few	TRBV5-1	TRBJ2-6	.	TGCGCCAGCAGCTTGGTTCCGGTGGGCTCCGGGGCCAACGTCCTGACTTTC	CASSLVPVGSGANVLTF
few	TRBV5-6	TRBJ2-3	.	TGTGCCAGCAGCTTGATCCCCACAGGGAGGACAGATACGCAGTATTTT	CASSLIPTGRTDTQYF
many	TRBV11-2	TRBJ1-1	.	TGTGCCAGCAGCTTAAACGCGGGGGGAACTGAAGCTTTCTTT	CASSLNAGGTEAFF